The 20 T cell receptor beta chains below come from one sample, sequenced in a study of OX40 agonist ivuxolimab in advanced cancers. Sequencing used immunoSEQ multiplex PCR; TCRdb keeps in-frame clones, though not all of them. The profile shows roughly 45,000 clones, around 80% of them singletons. The material was CD4+ or CD8+ T cells sorted from blood, obtained in a trial of the OX40 agonist ivuxolimab. These receptors originate from an adult with an advanced solid tumor such as melanoma, head and neck, liver or kidney cancer.

This clone was recorded only once. The chain links TRBV19 to TRBJ2-5; 10 bases are shared with TRBD2. Germline V CDR1 and CDR2: LNHDA, SQIVND (reference sequence). The CDR3 covers 17 residues. The ends lost 1 base at V and 5 bases at J; junction bases unmatched: 10. This chain's CDR3 is CASSIAGVAGGLETQYF. In DNA form, the CDR3 reads TGTGCCAGTAGTATAGCGGGCGTAGCGGGAGGTCTTGAGACCCAGTACTTC.

The chain is built from TRBV27 and TRBJ2-3, with D possibly being TRBD1 or TRBD2 (5 bases each). The germline CDR1 and CDR2 sequences are MNHEY and SMNVEV (reference sequence). Trimming removed 7 bases at V and 2 bases at J, with 16 bases between. The CDR3 contains 15 residues. The CDR3 is CASTPGARTTDTQYF. The DNA for the CDR3 is TGTGCCAGCACCCCCGGGGCTAGAACCACAGATACGCAGTATTTT.

The genes are TRBV6-5 and TRBJ2-4; D is perhaps TRBD2 (5 bases). V lost 6 bases to trimming and J lost 6 bases, with 9 bases between them. Germline CDR1 is MNHEY and CDR2 is SVGAGI. The CDR3 runs 12 residues. CDR3 bases: TGTGCCAGCAGCCCCGAGGGAAACATTCAGTACTTC. It translates to CASSPEGNIQYF.

The chain joins TRBV7-9 to TRBJ1-2, with 7 bases lining up with TRBD1. The junction had 7 bases not matched to a gene; V was cut back by 3 bases and J by 0 bases. Germline values: CDR1 SEHNR, CDR2 FQNEAQ (reference sequence). The CDR3 extends over 16 amino acids. The CDR3 DNA reads as TGTGCCAGCAGCTTGGGGGGCGGGACAGCTAACTATGGCTACACCTTC. It specifies CASSLGGGTANYGYTF.

This clone is a singleton in its sample. The chain's CDR3 is CASSSSGDRGIVYEQYF. CDR3 DNA sequence: TGTGCCAGCAGCTCCTCCGGGGACAGGGGGATCGTGTACGAGCAGTACTTC. The genes are TRBV5-6 and TRBJ2-7, with TRBD1 matching 11 bases. The CDR3 totals 17 residues. J was trimmed by 4 bases and V by 3 bases; bases with no gene match: 12. The germline CDR1 and CDR2 sequences are SGHDT and YYEEEE.

The chain combines TRBV5-1 with TRBJ2-7, with 7 bases lining up with TRBD1. V was pared by 0 bases and J by 0 bases, with 6 bases of the junction left unmatched. The germline CDR1 and CDR2 sequences are SGHRS and YFSETQ. This CDR3 spans 16 amino acids. The DNA of the CDR3 is TGCGCCAGCAGCTTGGAACAGGGGCTAAGCTCCTACGAGCAGTACTTC. Amino acid sequence: CASSLEQGLSSYEQYF.

This chain links TRBV4-1 with TRBJ1-5, with D hard to call. The CDR3 contains 15 residues. Germline V lookup: CDR1 MGHRA, CDR2 YSYEKL. V shed 1 base and J shed 7 bases, with 14 bases lying between them. The CDR3 bases are TGCGCCAGCAGCCAAGTAGTAGGGAGCGGGCAGCCCCAGCATTTT. The encoded protein is CASSQVVGSGQPQHF.

The count of this clone is one. This chain links TRBV15 with TRBJ1-5, with 9 bases identical to TRBD1. CDR1 and CDR2 (germline): LNHNV, YYDKDF (reference sequence). Germline trimming cut 1 base from V and 4 bases from J; bases unmatched to any gene: 2. This CDR3 comprises 15 residues. This CDR3 is CATSRGGTGNQPQHF. CDR3 sequence (DNA): TGTGCCACCAGCAGAGGCGGGACAGGGAATCAGCCCCAGCATTTT.

The chain carries TRBV7-8 and TRBJ2-7, with 8 positions matching TRBD1. Germline values: CDR1 SGHVS, CDR2 FQNEAQ. This CDR3 contains 16 residues. V lost 3 bases, J lost 6 bases, and 13 bases stayed unmatched. CDR3 sequence reads: CASSFAFIGQGSEQYF. CDR3 DNA: TGTGCCAGCAGCTTCGCGTTTATAGGACAGGGTTCCGAGCAGTACTTC.

This clone has just one count. The chain combines TRBV7-2 with TRBJ1-4; D is undetermined. The germline V and J ends were trimmed by 8 bases and 11 bases, with 15 bases remaining between them. There are 12 residues in the CDR3. In germline, CDR1 is SGHTA, CDR2 FQGNSA. The CDR3 DNA sequence: TGTGCCAGCGCTTCGCAGCTAGGGAAACTGTTTTTT. Translation gives CASASQLGKLFF.

The gene calls are TRBV7-9 and TRBJ1-1; the D is unclear. The CDR3 is 14 residues long. Trimming stripped 2 bases from V and 1 base from J, with 8 bases between. Germline V gives CDR1 SEHNR, CDR2 FQNEAQ (reference sequence). The CDR3 reads CASSLSSGNTEAFF. DNA of the CDR3: TGTGCCAGCAGCTTATCTTCCGGGAACACTGAAGCTTTCTTT.

This chain links TRBV5-6 with TRBJ2-3; D may be TRBD1 or TRBD2 (5 bases each). Trimming stripped 7 bases from V and 4 bases from J, with 19 bases between. Germline V gene lookup returns CDR1 SGHDT and CDR2 YYEEEE. The CDR3 loop spans 15 amino acids. The CDR3 DNA follows: TGTGCCAGCGGTCCCTTGGGACGGGTCGCAGATACGCAGTATTTT. Its protein product is CASGPLGRVADTQYF. Full variable domain (missing parts from reference TRBV5-6 and TRBJ2-3): DAGVTQSPTHLIKTRGQQVTLRCSPKSGHDTVSWYQQALGQGPQFIFQYYEEEERQRGNFPDRFSGHQFPNYSSELNVNALLLGDSALYLCASGPLGRVADTQYFGPGTRLTVL.

The rearrangement joins TRBV7-7 to TRBJ2-5; 12 bases map to TRBD2. Germline V gene data show CDR1 as SSHAT and CDR2 as FNYEAQ (reference sequence). This CDR3 spans 16 amino acids. Trimming removed 5 bases from V and 5 bases from J; junction bases left unmatched: 9. The CDR3: CASSARLAGVGETQYF. The DNA of the CDR3 is TGTGCCAGCAGCGCCAGACTAGCGGGAGTAGGCGAGACCCAGTACTTC.

This sequence joins TRBV5-4 and TRBJ2-7, with 10 bases fitting TRBD2. Germline trimming cut 0 bases from V and 0 bases from J; bases unmatched to any gene: 0. The germline CDR1 and CDR2 sequences are SGHNT and YYREEE (reference sequence). The length of the CDR3 is 15 residues. CDR3 coding DNA: TGTGCCAGCAGCTTGGTAGCGGGAGGCTCCTACGAGCAGTACTTC. It yields the protein CASSLVAGGSYEQYF.

The V call is TRBV2, the J call TRBJ2-1, with D possibly being TRBD1 (5 bases). The V end lost 4 bases, the J end lost 6 bases, and 19 bases lay between the germline ends. CDR3 size: 16 residues. Germline V gene lookup returns CDR1 SNHLY and CDR2 FYNNEI. CDR3 DNA: TGTGCCAGCAGTGTAACACGACAGCGAGTAGTCAATGAGCAGTTCTTC. It translates to CASSVTRQRVVNEQFF.

J is TRBJ1-3 and V is TRBV29-1; D gene uncertain. The CDR3 runs 13 residues. CDR1 is SQVTM, CDR2 ANQGSEA, per germline. V lost 4 bases and J 4 bases, leaving 11 bases between the germline ends. The CDR3 spells CSVVKRAGNTIYF. In DNA, the CDR3 is TGCAGCGTTGTGAAGCGGGCCGGAAACACCATATATTTT.

This clone was recorded only once. J is TRBJ2-3 and V is TRBV6-1, with no clear D. This CDR3 region has 12 residues. Germline-derived CDR1 and CDR2 are MNHNS and SASEGT. V shed 4 bases and J shed 2 bases, with 4 bases lying between them. The CDR3 loop is CASSGSTDTQYF. The CDR3 DNA reads TGTGCCAGCAGTGGATCCACAGATACGCAGTATTTT.

The chain has TRBV19 and TRBJ2-7, with 7 bases that match TRBD1. Germline V gene sequence: CDR1 LNHDA, CDR2 SQIVND (reference sequence). CDR3 length: 17 amino acids. After removal of 1 base from V and 0 bases from J, the junction contained 9 bases not matched to a gene. CDR3 protein: CASSIGGDRASSYEQYF. The DNA for the CDR3 is TGTGCCAGTAGTATAGGGGGCGACAGGGCGAGCTCCTACGAGCAGTACTTC.

The chain carries TRBV5-6 and TRBJ2-1; 9 bases are a match to TRBD1. CDR3 length: 14 amino acids. Trimming cost V 0 bases and J 9 bases; bases outside gene matches: 4. Per the germline V gene, CDR1 is SGHDT and CDR2 is YYEEEE. The CDR3 sequence is CASSLDRGQGEQFF. CDR3 nucleotides: TGTGCCAGCAGCTTGGACAGGGGGCAAGGTGAGCAGTTCTTC. The whole variable domain, remainder taken from reference TRBV5-6 and TRBJ2-1, is DAGVTQSPTHLIKTRGQQVTLRCSPKSGHDTVSWYQQALGQGPQFIFQYYEEEERQRGNFPDRFSGHQFPNYSSELNVNALLLGDSALYLCASSLDRGQGEQFFGPGTRLTVL.

V is TRBV5-1 and J is TRBJ2-5; 8 bases match TRBD1. The germline gives CDR1 SGHRS, CDR2 YFSETQ. This CDR3 has 16 amino acids. Trimming cost V 4 bases and J 3 bases; bases outside gene matches: 11. CDR3 bases: TGCGCCAGCAGCCCCCGGACGGACAGGGTGAAAGAGACCCAGTACTTC. Translating it yields CASSPRTDRVKETQYF.